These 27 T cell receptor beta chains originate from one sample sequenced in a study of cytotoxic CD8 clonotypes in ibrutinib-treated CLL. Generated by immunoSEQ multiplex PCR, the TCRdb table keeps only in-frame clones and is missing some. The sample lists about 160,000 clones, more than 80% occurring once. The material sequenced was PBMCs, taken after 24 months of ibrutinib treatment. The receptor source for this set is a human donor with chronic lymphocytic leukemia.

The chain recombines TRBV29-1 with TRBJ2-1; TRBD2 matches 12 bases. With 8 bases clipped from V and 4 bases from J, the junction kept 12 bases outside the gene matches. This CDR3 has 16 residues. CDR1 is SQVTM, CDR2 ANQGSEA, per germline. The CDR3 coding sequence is TGCAGCACAAAACTCACCGGGACTAGCGGGTACAATGAGCAGTTCTTC. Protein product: CSTKLTGTSGYNEQFF.

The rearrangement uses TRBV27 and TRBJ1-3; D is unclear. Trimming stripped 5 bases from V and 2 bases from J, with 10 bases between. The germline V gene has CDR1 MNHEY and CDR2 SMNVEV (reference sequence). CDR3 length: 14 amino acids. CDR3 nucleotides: TGTGCCAGCAGTCCTCGGGTTACTGGAAACACCATATATTTT. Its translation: CASSPRVTGNTIYF.

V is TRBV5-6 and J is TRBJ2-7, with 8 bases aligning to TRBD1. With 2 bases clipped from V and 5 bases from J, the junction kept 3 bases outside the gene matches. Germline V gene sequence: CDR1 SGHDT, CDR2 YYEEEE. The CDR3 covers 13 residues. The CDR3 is CASSLGRGHEQYF. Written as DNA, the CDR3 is TGTGCCAGCAGCTTAGGCAGGGGGCACGAGCAGTACTTC.

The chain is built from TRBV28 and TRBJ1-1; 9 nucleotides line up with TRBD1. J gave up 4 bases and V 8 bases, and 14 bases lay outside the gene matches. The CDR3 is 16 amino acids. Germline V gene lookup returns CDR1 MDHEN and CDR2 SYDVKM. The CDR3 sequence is CASETAQGARSTEAFF. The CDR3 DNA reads TGTGCCAGCGAAACAGCACAGGGGGCGCGGAGCACTGAAGCTTTCTTT.

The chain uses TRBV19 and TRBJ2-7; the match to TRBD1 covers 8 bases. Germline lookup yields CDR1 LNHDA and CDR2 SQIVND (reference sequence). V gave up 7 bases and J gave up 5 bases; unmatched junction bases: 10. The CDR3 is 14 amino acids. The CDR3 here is CASKGQAPLNEQYF. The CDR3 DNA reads TGTGCCAGTAAGGGACAGGCGCCTTTAAACGAGCAGTACTTC. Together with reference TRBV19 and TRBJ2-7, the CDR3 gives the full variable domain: DGGITQSPKYLFRKEGQNVTLSCEQNLNHDAMYWYRQDPGQGLRLIYYSQIVNDFQKGDIAEGYSVSREKKESFPLTVTSAQKNPTAFYLCASKGQAPLNEQYFGPGTRLTVT.

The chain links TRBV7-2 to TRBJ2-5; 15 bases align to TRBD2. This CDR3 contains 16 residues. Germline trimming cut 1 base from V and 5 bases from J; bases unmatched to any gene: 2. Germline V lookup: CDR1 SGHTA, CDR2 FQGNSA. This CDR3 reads CASSLGTSGGAETQYF. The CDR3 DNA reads TGTGCCAGCAGCTTAGGGACTAGCGGGGGGGCTGAGACCCAGTACTTC.

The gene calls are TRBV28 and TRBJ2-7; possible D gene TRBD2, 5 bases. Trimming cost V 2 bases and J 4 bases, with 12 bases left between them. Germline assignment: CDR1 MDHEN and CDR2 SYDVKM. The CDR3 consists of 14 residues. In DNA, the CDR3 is TGTGCCAGCAGTTTACTGTTAGCGAGGTACGAGCAGTACTTC. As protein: CASSLLLARYEQYF.

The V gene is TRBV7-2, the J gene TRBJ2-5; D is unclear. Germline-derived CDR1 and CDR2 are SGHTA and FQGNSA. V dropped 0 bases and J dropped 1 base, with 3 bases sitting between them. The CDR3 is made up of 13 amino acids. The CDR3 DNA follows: TGTGCCAGCAGCTTAGCGGTCCAAGAGACCCAGTACTTC. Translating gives CASSLAVQETQYF.

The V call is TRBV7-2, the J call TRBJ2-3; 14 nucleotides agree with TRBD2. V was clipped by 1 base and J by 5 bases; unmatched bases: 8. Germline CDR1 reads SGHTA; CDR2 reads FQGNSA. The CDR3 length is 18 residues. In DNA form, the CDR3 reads TGTGCCAGCAGCTTAGGTCTGACTAGCGGGGGGGCCATAGATACGCAGTATTTT. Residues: CASSLGLTSGGAIDTQYF.

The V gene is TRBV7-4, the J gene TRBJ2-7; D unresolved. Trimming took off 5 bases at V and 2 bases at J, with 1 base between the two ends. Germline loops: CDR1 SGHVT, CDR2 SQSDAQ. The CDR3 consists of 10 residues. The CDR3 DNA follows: TGTGCCAGCAGCGCCTACGAGCAGTACTTC. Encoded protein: CASSAYEQYF.

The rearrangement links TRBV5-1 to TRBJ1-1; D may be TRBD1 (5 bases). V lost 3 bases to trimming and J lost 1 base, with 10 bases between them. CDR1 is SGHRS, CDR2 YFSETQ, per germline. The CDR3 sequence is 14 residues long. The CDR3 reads CASSWGRRNTEAFF. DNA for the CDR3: TGCGCCAGCAGCTGGGGACGGAGGAACACTGAAGCTTTCTTT.

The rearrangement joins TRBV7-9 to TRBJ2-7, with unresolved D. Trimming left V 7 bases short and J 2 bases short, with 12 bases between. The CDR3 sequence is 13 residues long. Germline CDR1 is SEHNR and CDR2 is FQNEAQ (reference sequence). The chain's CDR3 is CASTPGQTYEQYF. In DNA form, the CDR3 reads TGTGCCAGCACCCCGGGCCAGACCTACGAGCAGTACTTC.

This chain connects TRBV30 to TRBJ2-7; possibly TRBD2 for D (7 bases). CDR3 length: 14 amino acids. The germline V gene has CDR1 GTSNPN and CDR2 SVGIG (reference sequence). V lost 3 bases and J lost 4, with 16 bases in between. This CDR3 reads CAWSLGGPEYEQYF. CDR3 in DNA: TGTGCCTGGAGCCTCGGGGGGCCGGAATACGAGCAGTACTTC.

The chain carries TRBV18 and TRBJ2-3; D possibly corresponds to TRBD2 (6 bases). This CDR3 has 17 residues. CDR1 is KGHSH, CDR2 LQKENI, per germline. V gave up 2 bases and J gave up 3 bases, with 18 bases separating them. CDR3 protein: CASSPGRRGVGTDTQYF. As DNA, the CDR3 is TGTGCCAGCTCACCAGGGCGTCGCGGGGTGGGGACAGATACGCAGTATTTT.

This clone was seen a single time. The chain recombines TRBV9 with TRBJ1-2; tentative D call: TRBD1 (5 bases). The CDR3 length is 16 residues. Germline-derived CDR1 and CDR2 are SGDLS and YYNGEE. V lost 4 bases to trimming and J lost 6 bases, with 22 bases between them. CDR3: CASSPRRDGWLDGYTF. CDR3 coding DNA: TGTGCCAGCAGCCCCCGTCGGGACGGATGGCTTGATGGCTACACCTTC.

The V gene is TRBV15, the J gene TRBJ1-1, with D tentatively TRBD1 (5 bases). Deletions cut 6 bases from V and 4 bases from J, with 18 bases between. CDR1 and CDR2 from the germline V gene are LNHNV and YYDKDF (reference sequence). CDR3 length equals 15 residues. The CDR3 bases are TGTGCCACCAGAACCGGGTCGGGGCTGGGCACTGAAGCTTTCTTT. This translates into CATRTGSGLGTEAFF.

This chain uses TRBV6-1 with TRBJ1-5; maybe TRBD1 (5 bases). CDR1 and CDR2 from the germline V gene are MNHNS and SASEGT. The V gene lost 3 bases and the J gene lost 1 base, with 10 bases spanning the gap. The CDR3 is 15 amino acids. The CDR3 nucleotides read TGTGCCAGCAGTGAGTTCGGGGGGAGCAATCAGCCCCAGCATTTT. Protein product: CASSEFGGSNQPQHF.

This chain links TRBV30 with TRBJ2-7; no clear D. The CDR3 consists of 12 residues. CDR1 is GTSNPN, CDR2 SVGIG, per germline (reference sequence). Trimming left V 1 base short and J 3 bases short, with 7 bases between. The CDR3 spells CAWSAPHYEQYF. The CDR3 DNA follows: TGTGCCTGGAGTGCTCCCCACTACGAGCAGTACTTC. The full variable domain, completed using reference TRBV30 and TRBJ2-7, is SQTIHQWPATLVQPVGSPLSLECTVEGTSNPNLYWYRQAAGRGLQLLFYSVGIGQISSEVPQNLSASRPQDRQFILSSKKLLLSDSGFYLCAWSAPHYEQYFGPGTRLTVT.

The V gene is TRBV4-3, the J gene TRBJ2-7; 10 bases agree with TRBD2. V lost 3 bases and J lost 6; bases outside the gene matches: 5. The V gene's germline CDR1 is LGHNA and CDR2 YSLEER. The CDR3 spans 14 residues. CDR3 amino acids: CASSQSGRATEQYF. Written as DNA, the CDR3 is TGCGCCAGCAGCCAGAGCGGGAGGGCCACCGAGCAGTACTTC.

CDR3 in amino acids: CASSKQGAGTDTQYF. As DNA, the CDR3 is TGTGCCAGTAGCAAGCAGGGGGCCGGAACAGATACGCAGTATTTT. The chain uses TRBV19 and TRBJ2-3, with 8 bases identical to TRBD1. The junction had 8 bases not matched to a gene; V was cut back by 6 bases and J by 3 bases. The CDR3 loop spans 15 amino acids. CDR1 is LNHDA and CDR2 is SQIVND in the germline V gene (reference sequence). Filled out from reference TRBV19 and TRBJ2-3, the complete variable domain reads DGGITQSPKYLFRKEGQNVTLSCEQNLNHDAMYWYRQDPGQGLRLIYYSQIVNDFQKGDIAEGYSVSREKKESFPLTVTSAQKNPTAFYLCASSKQGAGTDTQYFGPGTRLTVL.

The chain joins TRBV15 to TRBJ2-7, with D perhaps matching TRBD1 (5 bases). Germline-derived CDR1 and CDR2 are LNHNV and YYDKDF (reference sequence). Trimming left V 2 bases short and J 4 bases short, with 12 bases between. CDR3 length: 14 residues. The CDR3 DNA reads TGTGCCACCAGCAGAAAGGGCCGACAGTACGAGCAGTACTTC. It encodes CATSRKGRQYEQYF.

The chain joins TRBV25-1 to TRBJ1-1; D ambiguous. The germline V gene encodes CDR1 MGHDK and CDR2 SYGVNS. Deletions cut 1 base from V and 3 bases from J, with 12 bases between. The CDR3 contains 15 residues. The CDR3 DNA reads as TGTGCCAGCAGTGAATTCGGCGGGCGCGACACTGAAGCTTTCTTT. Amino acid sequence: CASSEFGGRDTEAFF.

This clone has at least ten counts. This chain's CDR3 is CASSYEGVGGELFF. For the CDR3, the DNA is TGTGCCAGCAGTTACGAGGGGGTGGGCGGGGAGCTGTTTTTT. The chain couples TRBV6-5 to TRBJ2-2; tentatively, D is TRBD1 (6 bases). The CDR3 is 14 residues long. The ends were cut back, 2 bases at V and 7 bases at J, with 11 bases in the middle. CDR1 MNHEY and CDR2 SVGAGI come from the germline V gene.

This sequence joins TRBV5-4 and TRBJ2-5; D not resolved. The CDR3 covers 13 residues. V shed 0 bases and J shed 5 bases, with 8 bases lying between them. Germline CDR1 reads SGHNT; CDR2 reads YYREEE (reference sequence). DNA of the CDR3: TGTGCCAGCAGCTTGGCCAGCCCGGAGACCCAGTACTTC. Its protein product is CASSLASPETQYF. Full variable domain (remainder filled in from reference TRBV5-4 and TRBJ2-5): ETGVTQSPTHLIKTRGQQVTLRCSSQSGHNTVSWYQQALGQGPQFIFQYYREEENGRGNFPPRFSGLQFPNYSSELNVNALELDDSALYLCASSLASPETQYFGPGTRLLVL.

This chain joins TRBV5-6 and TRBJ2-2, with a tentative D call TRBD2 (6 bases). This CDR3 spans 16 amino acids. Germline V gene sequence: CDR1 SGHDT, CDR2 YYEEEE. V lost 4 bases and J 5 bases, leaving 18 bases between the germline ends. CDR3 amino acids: CASSHGGRRRTGELFF. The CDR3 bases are TGTGCCAGCAGCCACGGTGGGAGGCGAAGAACCGGGGAGCTGTTTTTT. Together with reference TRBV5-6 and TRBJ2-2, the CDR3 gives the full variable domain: DAGVTQSPTHLIKTRGQQVTLRCSPKSGHDTVSWYQQALGQGPQFIFQYYEEEERQRGNFPDRFSGHQFPNYSSELNVNALLLGDSALYLCASSHGGRRRTGELFFGEGSRLTVL.

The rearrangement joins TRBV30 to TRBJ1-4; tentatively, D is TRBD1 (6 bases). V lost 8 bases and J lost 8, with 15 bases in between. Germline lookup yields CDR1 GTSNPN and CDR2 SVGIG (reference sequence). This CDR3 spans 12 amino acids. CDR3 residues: CAGNRAREKLFF. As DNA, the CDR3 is TGTGCCGGCAACAGGGCCCGCGAAAAACTGTTTTTT.

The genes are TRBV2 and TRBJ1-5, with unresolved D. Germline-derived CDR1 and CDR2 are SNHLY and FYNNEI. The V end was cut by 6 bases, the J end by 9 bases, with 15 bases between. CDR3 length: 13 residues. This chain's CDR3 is CASRIGLVGPQHF. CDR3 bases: TGTGCCAGCAGAATCGGGTTAGTAGGGCCCCAGCATTTT. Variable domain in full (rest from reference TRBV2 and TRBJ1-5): EPEVTQTPSHQVTQMGQEVILRCVPISNHLYFYWYRQILGQKVEFLVSFYNNEISEKSEIFDDQFSVERPDGSNFTLKIRSTKLEDSAMYFCASRIGLVGPQHFGDGTRLSIL.